The 10 T cell receptor beta chains listed next were all sequenced from one sample in a study of cytomegalovirus exposure and HLA in healthy donors. The PCR contained 60 Vbeta and 13 Jbeta primers. This table comes from immunoSEQ multiplex PCR, and its TCRdb copy is limited to in-frame clones, with some not included. The table records about 160,000 clones, just under 80% of them present only once. The sample was PBMCs. These receptors were taken from a woman aged 45 to 65 in good health and CMV-seronegative.

The V gene is TRBV14, the J gene TRBJ1-1; maybe TRBD1 (6 bases). This CDR3 has 13 amino acids. CDR1 and CDR2 (germline): SGHDN, FVKESK. The V end was cut by 4 bases, the J end by 2 bases, with 8 bases between. The CDR3 coding sequence is TGTGCCAGCAGCCTACAGGGAAACACTGAAGCTTTCTTT. It encodes CASSLQGNTEAFF.

This clone was observed a handful of times. V is TRBV4-3 and J is TRBJ1-1; D is unresolved. Trimming removed 4 bases at V and 1 base at J, with 7 bases between. Per germline, CDR1 LGHNA and CDR2 YSLEER. This CDR3 has 13 amino acids. For the CDR3, the DNA is TGCGCCAGCAGCCGGGCCCCGAACACTGAAGCTTTCTTT. This gives the protein CASSRAPNTEAFF.

The chain has TRBV6-6 and TRBJ2-2; 7 nucleotides agree with TRBD2. The germline gives CDR1 MNHNY, CDR2 SVGAGI (reference sequence). This CDR3 contains 15 residues. V was clipped by 4 bases and J by 5 bases; unmatched bases: 7. The chain's CDR3 is CASSLGRERTGELFF. In DNA form, the CDR3 reads TGTGCCAGCAGTTTGGGGCGGGAGCGGACCGGGGAGCTGTTTTTT.

This chain links TRBV10-3 with TRBJ2-5, with TRBD2 matching 9 bases. The CDR3 covers 12 residues. Germline V gene sequence: CDR1 ENHRY, CDR2 SYGVKD. The trim removed 10 bases at V and 5 bases at J, leaving 5 bases unmatched. CDR3 nucleotide sequence: TGTGCCACTCGGACTAGCGAGGAGACCCAGTACTTC. Its protein product is CATRTSEETQYF.

The chain combines TRBV4-1 with TRBJ2-7, with a weak D call TRBD1 (6 bases). CDR3 size: 16 residues. V shed 0 bases and J shed 1 base, with 13 bases lying between them. The V gene's germline CDR1 is MGHRA and CDR2 YSYEKL. CDR3 sequence reads: CASSQETGSFSYEQYF. The CDR3 nucleotides read TGCGCCAGCAGCCAAGAAACAGGGAGTTTTTCCTACGAGCAGTACTTC.

This clone was seen a single time. This chain links TRBV19 with TRBJ1-1, with 11 bases aligning to TRBD1. This CDR3 spans 16 amino acids. Trimming removed 9 bases from V and 1 base from J; junction bases left unmatched: 10. Germline lookup yields CDR1 LNHDA and CDR2 SQIVND (reference sequence). Here the CDR3 DNA reads TGTGCCAGCACTAGTGGACAGGGGGCTAGGAACACTGAAGCTTTCTTT. Translation gives CASTSGQGARNTEAFF.

The sample holds one count of this clone. V usage is TRBV5-1 and J usage is TRBJ2-3, with a possible D match to TRBD2 (6 bases). This CDR3 is 16 amino acids long. The V gene lost 3 bases and the J gene lost 6 bases, with 20 bases spanning the gap. Germline V CDR1 and CDR2: SGHRS, YFSETQ. CDR3 amino acids: CASSSSGTQRSDTQYF. The CDR3 DNA reads as TGCGCCAGCAGCTCCTCCGGGACTCAAAGGTCGGATACGCAGTATTTT.

The chain employs TRBV5-1 and TRBJ1-1; TRBD1 is a possible D gene (5 bases). With 2 bases removed from V and 2 bases from J, the gap between germline ends came to 10 bases. The CDR3 consists of 14 residues. Germline values: CDR1 SGHRS, CDR2 YFSETQ. The CDR3 DNA reads TGCGCCAGCAGCTTAATGGGGCCCAACACTGAAGCTTTCTTT. The encoded protein is CASSLMGPNTEAFF.

This rearrangement joins TRBV5-8 to TRBJ2-1, with D unresolved. From germline, CDR1 is SGHTS and CDR2 YDEGEE. The CDR3 is 14 amino acids. The V end was cut by 4 bases, the J end by 7 bases, with 15 bases between. CDR3 protein: CASSGAVWRNEQFF. For the CDR3, the DNA is TGTGCCAGCAGCGGCGCCGTCTGGAGAAATGAGCAGTTCTTC.

The CDR3 region is CASSASRDRSVGLNSRYGYTF. CDR3 coding DNA: TGTGCCAGCAGCGCGAGCCGGGACAGGAGTGTGGGGCTAAACTCTCGATATGGCTACACCTTC. The chain combines TRBV9 with TRBJ1-2; TRBD1 aligns across 8 bases. There are 21 residues in the CDR3. V shed 3 bases and J 5 bases; nucleotides not matched to a gene: 27. Per germline, CDR1 SGDLS and CDR2 YYNGEE.